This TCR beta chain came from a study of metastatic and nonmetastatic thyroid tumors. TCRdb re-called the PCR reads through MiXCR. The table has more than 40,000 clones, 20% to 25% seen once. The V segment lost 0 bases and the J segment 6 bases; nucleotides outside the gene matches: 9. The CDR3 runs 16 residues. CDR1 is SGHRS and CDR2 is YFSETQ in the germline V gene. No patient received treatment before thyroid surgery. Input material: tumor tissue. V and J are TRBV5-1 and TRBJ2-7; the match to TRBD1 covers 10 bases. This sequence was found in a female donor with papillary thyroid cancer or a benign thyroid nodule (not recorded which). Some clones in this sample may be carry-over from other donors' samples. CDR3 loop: CASSLGFGDRGTEQYF. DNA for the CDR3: TGCGCCAGCAGCTTGGGTTTCGGGGACAGGGGAACCGAGCAGTACTTC.